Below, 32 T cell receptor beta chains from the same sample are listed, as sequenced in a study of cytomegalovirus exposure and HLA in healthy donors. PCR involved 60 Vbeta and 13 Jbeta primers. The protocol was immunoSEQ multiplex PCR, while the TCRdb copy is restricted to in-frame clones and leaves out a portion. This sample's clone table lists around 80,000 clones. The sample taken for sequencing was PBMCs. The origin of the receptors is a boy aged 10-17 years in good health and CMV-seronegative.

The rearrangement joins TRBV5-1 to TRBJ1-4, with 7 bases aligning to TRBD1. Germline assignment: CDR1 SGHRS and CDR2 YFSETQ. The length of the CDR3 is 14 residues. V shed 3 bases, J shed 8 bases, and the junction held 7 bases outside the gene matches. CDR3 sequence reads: CASSSGQVAEKLFF. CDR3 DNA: TGCGCCAGCAGCTCTGGACAGGTAGCCGAAAAACTGTTTTTT.

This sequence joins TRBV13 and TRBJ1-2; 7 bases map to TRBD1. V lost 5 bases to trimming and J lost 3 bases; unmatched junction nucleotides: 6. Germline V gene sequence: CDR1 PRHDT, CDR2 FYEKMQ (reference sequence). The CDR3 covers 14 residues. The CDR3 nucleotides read TGTGCCAGCAGCGAAATCACAGGGGACTATGGCTACACCTTC. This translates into CASSEITGDYGYTF.

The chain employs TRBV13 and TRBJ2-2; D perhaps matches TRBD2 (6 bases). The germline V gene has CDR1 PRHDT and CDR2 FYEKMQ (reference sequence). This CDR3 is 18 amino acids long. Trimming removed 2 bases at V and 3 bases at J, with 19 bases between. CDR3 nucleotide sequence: TGTGCCAGCAGCTTACGGGGACTCCCAGTAGCACACACCGGGGAGCTGTTTTTT. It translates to CASSLRGLPVAHTGELFF.

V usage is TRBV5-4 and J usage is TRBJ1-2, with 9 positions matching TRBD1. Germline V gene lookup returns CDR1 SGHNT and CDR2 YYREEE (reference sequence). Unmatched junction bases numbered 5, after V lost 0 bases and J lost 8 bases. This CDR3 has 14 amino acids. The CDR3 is CASSLGGTGFGYTF. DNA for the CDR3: TGTGCCAGCAGCTTGGGTGGGACAGGGTTCGGCTACACCTTC.

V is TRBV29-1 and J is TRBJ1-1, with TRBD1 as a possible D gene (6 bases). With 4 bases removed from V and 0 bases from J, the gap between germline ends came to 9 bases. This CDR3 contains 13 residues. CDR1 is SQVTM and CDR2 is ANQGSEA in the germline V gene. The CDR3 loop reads CSVVGQMNTEAFF. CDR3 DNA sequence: TGCAGCGTTGTAGGACAGATGAACACTGAAGCTTTCTTT.

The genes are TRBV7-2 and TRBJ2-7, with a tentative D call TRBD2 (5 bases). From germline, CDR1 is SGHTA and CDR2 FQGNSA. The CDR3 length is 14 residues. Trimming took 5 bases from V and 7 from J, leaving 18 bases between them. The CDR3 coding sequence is TGTGCCAGCAGCCTACCAACGCCCGACTATGAGCAGTACTTC. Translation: CASSLPTPDYEQYF.

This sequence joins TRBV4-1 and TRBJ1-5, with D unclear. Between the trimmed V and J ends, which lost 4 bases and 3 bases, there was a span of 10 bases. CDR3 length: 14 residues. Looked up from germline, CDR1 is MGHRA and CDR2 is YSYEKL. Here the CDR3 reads CASSPRHPNQPQHF. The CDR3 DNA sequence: TGCGCCAGCAGCCCCCGACACCCCAATCAGCCCCAGCATTTT.

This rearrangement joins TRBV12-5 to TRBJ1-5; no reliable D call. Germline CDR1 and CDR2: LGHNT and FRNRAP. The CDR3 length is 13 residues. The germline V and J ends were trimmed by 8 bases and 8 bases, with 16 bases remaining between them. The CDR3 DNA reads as TGTGCTAGTAAACTAACTTCTATGGAGCCCCAGCATTTT. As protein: CASKLTSMEPQHF.

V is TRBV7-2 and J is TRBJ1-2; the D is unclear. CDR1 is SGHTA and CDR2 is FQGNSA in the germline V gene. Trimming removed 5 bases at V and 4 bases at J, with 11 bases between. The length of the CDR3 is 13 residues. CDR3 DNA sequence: TGTGCCAGCAGCCCGAACGGGATCTATGGCTACACCTTC. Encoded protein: CASSPNGIYGYTF. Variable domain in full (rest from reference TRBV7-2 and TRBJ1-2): GAGVSQSPSNKVTEKGKDVELRCDPISGHTALYWYRQSLGQGLEFLIYFQGNSAPDKSGLPSDRFSAERTGGSVSTLTIQRTQQEDSAVYLCASSPNGIYGYTFGSGTRLTVV.

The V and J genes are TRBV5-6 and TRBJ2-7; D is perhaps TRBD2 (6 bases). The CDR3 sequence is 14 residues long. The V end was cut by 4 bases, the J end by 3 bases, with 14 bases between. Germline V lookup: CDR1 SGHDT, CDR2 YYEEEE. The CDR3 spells CASSIGGSGYEQYF. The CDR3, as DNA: TGTGCCAGCAGCATTGGGGGTAGCGGCTACGAGCAGTACTTC.

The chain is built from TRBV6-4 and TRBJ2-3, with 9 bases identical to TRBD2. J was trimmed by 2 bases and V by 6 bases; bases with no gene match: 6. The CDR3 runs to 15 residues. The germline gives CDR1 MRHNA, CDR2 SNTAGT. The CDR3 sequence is CASSLAGGPTDTQYF. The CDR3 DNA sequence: TGTGCCAGCAGCTTGGCGGGAGGGCCCACAGATACGCAGTATTTT.

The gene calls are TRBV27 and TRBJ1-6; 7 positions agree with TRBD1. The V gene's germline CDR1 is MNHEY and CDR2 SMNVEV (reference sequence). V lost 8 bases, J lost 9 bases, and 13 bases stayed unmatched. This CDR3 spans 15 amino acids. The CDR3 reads CASLSLQGRGSPLHF. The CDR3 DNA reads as TGTGCCAGCCTTTCCCTACAGGGGCGCGGTTCACCCCTCCACTTT.

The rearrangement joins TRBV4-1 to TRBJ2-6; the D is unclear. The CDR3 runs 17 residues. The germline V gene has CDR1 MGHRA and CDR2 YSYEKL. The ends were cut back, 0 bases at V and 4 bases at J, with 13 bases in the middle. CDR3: CASSQEPRGLGANVLTF. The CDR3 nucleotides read TGCGCCAGCAGCCAAGAACCCCGCGGCCTCGGGGCCAACGTCCTGACTTTC.

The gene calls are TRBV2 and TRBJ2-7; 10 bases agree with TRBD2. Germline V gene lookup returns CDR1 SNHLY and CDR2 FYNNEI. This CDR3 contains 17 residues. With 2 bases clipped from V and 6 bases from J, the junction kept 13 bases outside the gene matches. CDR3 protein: CASSESVAGGPLGEQYF. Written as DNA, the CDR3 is TGTGCCAGCAGTGAATCTGTAGCGGGGGGACCTCTCGGCGAGCAGTACTTC.

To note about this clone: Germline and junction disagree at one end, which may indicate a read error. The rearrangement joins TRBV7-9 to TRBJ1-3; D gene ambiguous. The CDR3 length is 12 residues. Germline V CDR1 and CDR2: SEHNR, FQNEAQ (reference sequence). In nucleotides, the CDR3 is TGTGCCAGCAGCCCAGAACCAAACGCCATATATTTT. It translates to CASSPEPNAIYF.

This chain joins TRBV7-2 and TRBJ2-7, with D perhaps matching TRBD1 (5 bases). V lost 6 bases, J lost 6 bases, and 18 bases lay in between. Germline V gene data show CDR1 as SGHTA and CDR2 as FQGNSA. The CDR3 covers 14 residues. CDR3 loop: CASRQTVLAAEQYF. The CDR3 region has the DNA TGTGCCAGCAGGCAGACAGTACTCGCCGCCGAGCAGTACTTC. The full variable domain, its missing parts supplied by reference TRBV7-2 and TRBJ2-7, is GAGVSQSPSNKVTEKGKDVELRCDPISGHTALYWYRQSLGQGLEFLIYFQGNSAPDKSGLPSDRFSAERTGGSVSTLTIQRTQQEDSAVYLCASRQTVLAAEQYFGPGTRLTVT.

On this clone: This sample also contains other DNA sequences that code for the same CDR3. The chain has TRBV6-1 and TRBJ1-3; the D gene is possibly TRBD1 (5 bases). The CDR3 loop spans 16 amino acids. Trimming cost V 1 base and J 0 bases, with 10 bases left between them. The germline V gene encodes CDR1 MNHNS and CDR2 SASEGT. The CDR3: CASSEDQGSSGNTIYF. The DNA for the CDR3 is TGTGCCAGCAGTGAAGACCAGGGCTCCTCTGGAAACACCATATATTTT.

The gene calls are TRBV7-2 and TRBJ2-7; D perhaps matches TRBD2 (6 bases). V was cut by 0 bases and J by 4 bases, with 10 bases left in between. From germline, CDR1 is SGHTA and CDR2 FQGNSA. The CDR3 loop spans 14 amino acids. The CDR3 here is CASSLASTRYEQYF. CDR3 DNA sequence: TGTGCCAGCAGCTTAGCTTCGACTAGATACGAGCAGTACTTC.

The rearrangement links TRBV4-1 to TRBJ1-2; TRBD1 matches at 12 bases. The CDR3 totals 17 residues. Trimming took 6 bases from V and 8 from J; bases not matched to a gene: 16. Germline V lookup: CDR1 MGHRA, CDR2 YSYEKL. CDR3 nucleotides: TGCGCCAGCAGTCTATCCGGGACAGGGGGCAATGGGGCGGGCTACACCTTC. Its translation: CASSLSGTGGNGAGYTF.

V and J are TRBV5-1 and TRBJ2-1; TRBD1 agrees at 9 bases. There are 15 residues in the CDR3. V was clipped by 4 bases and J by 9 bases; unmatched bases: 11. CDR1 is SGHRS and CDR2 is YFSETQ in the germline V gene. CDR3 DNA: TGCGCCAGCAGCGAGGGACAGGGTATGAGAGGTGAGCAGTTCTTC. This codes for CASSEGQGMRGEQFF.

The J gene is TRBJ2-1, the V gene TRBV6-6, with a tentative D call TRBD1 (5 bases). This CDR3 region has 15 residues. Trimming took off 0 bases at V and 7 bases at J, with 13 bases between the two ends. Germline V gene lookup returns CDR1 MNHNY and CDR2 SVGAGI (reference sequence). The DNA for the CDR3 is TGTGCCAGCAGTTACTCACGTGGCAGGGCGAATGAGCAGTTCTTC. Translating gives CASSYSRGRANEQFF.

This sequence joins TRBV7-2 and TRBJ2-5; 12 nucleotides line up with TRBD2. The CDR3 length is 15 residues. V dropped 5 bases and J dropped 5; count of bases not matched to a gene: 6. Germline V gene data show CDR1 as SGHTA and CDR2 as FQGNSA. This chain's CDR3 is CASSPTSGSGETQYF. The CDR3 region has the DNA TGTGCCAGCAGCCCGACTAGCGGGAGCGGTGAGACCCAGTACTTC.

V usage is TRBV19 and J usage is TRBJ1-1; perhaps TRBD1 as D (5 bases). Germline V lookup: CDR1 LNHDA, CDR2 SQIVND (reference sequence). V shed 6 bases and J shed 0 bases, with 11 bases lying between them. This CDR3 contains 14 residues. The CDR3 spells CASSKTAMNTEAFF. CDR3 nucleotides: TGTGCCAGTAGCAAGACAGCCATGAACACTGAAGCTTTCTTT. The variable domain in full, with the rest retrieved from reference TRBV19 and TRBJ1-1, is DGGITQSPKYLFRKEGQNVTLSCEQNLNHDAMYWYRQDPGQGLRLIYYSQIVNDFQKGDIAEGYSVSREKKESFPLTVTSAQKNPTAFYLCASSKTAMNTEAFFGQGTRLTVV.

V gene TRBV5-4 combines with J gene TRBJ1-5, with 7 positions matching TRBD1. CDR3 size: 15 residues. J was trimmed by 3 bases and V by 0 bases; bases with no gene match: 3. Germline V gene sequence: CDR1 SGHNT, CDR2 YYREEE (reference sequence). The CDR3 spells CASSLGGQVNQPQHF. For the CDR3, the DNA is TGTGCCAGCAGCTTGGGAGGACAGGTCAATCAGCCCCAGCATTTT.

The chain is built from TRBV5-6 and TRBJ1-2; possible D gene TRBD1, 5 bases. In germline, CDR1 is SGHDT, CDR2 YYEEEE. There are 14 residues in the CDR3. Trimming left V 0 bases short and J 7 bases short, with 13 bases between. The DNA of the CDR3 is TGTGCCAGCAGCTTGGTAAGGGGCCAGCGTGGCTACACCTTC. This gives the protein CASSLVRGQRGYTF.

In nucleotides, the CDR3 is TGTGCCAGTAGTACCTCCAGGGATGTCACCTACGAGCAGTACTTC. Encoded protein: CASSTSRDVTYEQYF. V usage is TRBV19 and J usage is TRBJ2-7, with TRBD1 as a possible D gene (5 bases). The ends were cut back, 4 bases at V and 2 bases at J, with 15 bases in the middle. The CDR3 runs 15 residues. Germline V gives CDR1 LNHDA, CDR2 SQIVND (reference sequence).

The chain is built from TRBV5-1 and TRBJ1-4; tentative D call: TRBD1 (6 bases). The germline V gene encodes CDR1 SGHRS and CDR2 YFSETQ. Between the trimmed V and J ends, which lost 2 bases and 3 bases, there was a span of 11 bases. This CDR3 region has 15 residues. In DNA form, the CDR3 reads TGCGCCAGCAGCTTCGGACAGCCAGCTAATGAAAAACTGTTTTTT. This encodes CASSFGQPANEKLFF.

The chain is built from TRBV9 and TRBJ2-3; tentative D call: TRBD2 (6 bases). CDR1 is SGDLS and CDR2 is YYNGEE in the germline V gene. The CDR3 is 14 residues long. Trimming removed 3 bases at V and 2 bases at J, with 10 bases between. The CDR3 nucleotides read TGTGCCAGCAGCGCGGGACTTAACACAGATACGCAGTATTTT. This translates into CASSAGLNTDTQYF.

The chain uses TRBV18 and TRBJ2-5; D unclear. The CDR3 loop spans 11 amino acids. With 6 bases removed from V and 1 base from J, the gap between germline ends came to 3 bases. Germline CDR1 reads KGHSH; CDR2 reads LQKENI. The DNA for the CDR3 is TGTGCCAGCTCTCGCCAAGAGACCCAGTACTTC. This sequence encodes CASSRQETQYF.

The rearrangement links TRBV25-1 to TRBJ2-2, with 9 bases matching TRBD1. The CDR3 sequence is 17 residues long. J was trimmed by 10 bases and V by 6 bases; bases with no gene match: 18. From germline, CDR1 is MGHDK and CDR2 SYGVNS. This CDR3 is CASRGRGADRGSVELFF. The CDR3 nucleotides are TGTGCCAGCAGGGGCCGGGGAGCCGACAGGGGGTCAGTGGAGCTGTTTTTT.

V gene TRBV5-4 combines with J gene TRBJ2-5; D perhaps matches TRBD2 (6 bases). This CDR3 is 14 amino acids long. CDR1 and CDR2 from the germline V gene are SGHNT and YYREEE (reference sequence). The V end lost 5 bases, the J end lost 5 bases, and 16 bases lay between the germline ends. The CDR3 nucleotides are TGTGCCAGCAGGCATGGCGGGGAGGCGGAGACCCAGTACTTC. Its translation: CASRHGGEAETQYF. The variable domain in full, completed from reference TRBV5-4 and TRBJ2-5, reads ETGVTQSPTHLIKTRGQQVTLRCSSQSGHNTVSWYQQALGQGPQFIFQYYREEENGRGNFPPRFSGLQFPNYSSELNVNALELDDSALYLCASRHGGEAETQYFGPGTRLLVL.

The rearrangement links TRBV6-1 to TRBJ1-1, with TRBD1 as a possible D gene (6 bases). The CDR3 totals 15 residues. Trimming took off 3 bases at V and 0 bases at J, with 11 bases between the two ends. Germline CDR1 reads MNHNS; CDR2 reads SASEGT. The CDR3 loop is CASSDGQTMNTEAFF. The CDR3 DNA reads TGTGCCAGCAGTGACGGACAGACCATGAACACTGAAGCTTTCTTT.